The T cell receptor beta chain under discussion was sequenced for a study of blood T cell repertoires in COVID-19. Study background: Sample material is recorded as cDNA or gDNA derived from T cells, B-cell-depleted T cells, or PBMCs.

This clone has a handful of counts. Original data processing: For nucleated cells, counts were estimated from reference gene primer amplification. The data were produced by immunoSEQ multiplex PCR, yet TCRdb's version contains in-frame clones alone and is incomplete. Clone size and V and J calls were adopted from that table, with D and trimming inferred from the DNA. Among about 240,000 clones listed, approximately 87% were seen once. CDR3 length: 14 residues. Per germline, CDR1 SGHDN and CDR2 FVKESK. With 1 base removed from V and 7 bases from J, the gap between germline ends came to 13 bases. The specimen was peripheral blood. The chain has TRBV14 and TRBJ1-2, with D hard to call. This clonotype was sampled from a man aged 55 to 70 with acute or convalescent COVID-19. In nucleotides, the CDR3 is TGTGCCAGCAGCCAAGGGGGAGGCAGCTTTGGCTACACCTTC. Translation gives CASSQGGGSFGYTF.